This T cell receptor (beta chain) was sequenced in a study of control samples from healthy donors and cancer patients (TCRdb year 2020). Libraries were constructed by the immunoSEQ multiplex PCR assay. Drawn from immuneACCESS, this table holds only the in-frame rearrangements with V and J called that TCRdb kept. Clones are partly lost; checked studies trace under half to an unresolved V gene and leave the rest unexplained. This sample lists 110,000 to 150,000 clones; about 85% were detected once. The top ten constitute roughly 10% of the sample. Details on this clone: Its cognate antigen has yet to be identified. Base quality data are lacking; no much larger clone is found one base away.

The sequence was collected from a woman aged 25 to 39 in good health. What was sequenced was blood.

The CDR3 sequence is CASSKGLPFEPAFRYEQYF. In nucleotide form, the sequence is TGTGCCAGCAGCAAAGGGCTTCCGTTTGAGCCCGCCTTTCGGTACGAGCAGTACTTC. In this chain, TRBV21-1 is recombined with TRBJ2-7. TRBV21-1 is marked as a pseudogene. Measured from the cysteine to the phenylalanine, the CDR3 is 19 residues long. Left in the record is the CDR3 DNA by itself, 57 bases read in frame from the first base.